The T cell receptor beta chain under discussion was sequenced for a study of T cells in localized non-small cell lung cancer. Libraries were prepared by immunoSEQ multiplex PCR; TCRdb keeps only in-frame clonotypes and omits some of them. The sample lists thousands of clones, 25% to 35% occurring once. The trim removed 4 bases at V and 6 bases at J, leaving 10 bases unmatched. The CDR3 covers 18 residues. Germline CDR1 and CDR2: LNHDA and SQIVND (reference sequence). The receptor was isolated from a male donor older than 55 with stage III squamous cell lung carcinoma. The chain uses TRBV19 and TRBJ2-1, with 15 positions matching TRBD2. The sequenced sample was lung tumor tissue, obtained before any cancer treatment. CDR3 DNA sequence: TGTGCCAGTAGTACCCCGGGACTAGCGGGAGGCCGGAGCAATGAGCAGTTCTTC. It is translated as CASSTPGLAGGRSNEQFF.